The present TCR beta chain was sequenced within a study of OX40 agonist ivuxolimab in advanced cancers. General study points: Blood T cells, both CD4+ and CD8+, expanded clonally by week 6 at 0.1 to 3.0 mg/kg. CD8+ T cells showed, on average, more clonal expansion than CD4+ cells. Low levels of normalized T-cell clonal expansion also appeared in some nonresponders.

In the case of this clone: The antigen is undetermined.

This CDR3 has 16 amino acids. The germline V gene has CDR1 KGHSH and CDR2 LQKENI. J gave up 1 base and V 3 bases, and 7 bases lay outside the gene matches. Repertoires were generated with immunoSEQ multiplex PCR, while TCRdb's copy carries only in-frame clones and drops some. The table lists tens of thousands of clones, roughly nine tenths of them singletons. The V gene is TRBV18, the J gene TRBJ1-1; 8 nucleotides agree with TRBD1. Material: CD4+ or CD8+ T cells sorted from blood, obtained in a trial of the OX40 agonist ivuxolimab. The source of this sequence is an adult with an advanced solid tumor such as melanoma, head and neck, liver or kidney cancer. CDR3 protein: CASSPPGTGENTEAFF. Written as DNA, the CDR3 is TGTGCCAGCTCACCCCCCGGGACAGGAGAGAACACTGAAGCTTTCTTT. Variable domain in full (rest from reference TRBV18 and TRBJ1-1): NAGVMQNPRHLVRRRGQEARLRCSPMKGHSHVYWYRQLPEEGLKFMVYLQKENIIDESGMPKERFSAEFPKEGPSILRIQQVVRGDSAAYFCASSPPGTGENTEAFFGQGTRLTVV.